Described below is a single TCR beta chain sequence and its context. The data were obtained in a study of identical twins. TCRdb fed the 5' RACE reads into MiXCR, producing one record per CDR3 protein. The sample has 700,000 or so distinct CDR3 sequences, 8.6% seen once. Germline CDR1 and CDR2: LGHNA and YSLEER. This CDR3 has 15 amino acids. The V segment lost 4 bases and the J segment 7 bases; nucleotides outside the gene matches: 9. The same sample was also used in a study of yellow fever vaccine responses in identical twins.

This chain uses TRBV4-3 with TRBJ2-1; 8 nucleotides line up with TRBD2. The sample was PBMCs. This receptor was taken from a woman aged 18-29 years in good health. CDR3 amino acids: CASSLGEREMNEQFF. For the CDR3, the DNA is TGCGCCAGCAGCCTCGGAGAGCGGGAGATGAATGAGCAGTTCTTC.